The rows below give T cell receptor beta chains drawn from one sample of a study of cytomegalovirus exposure and HLA in healthy donors. Clones were read by immunoSEQ multiplex PCR, and TCRdb kept only the in-frame ones, dropping some. Found here are over 150,000 clones, about 86% of them singletons; the top ten hold around 2.8%. The sequencing sample was made of PBMCs. The receptors derive from a woman between 18 and 29 years old in good health and CMV-seropositive. CDR3s include the opening cysteine and the closing phenylalanine or tryptophan. Size is omitted from some rows. Given values are once, few, many or a class for expanded clones.

clone_size v_call cdr3_aa
. TRBV29-1 CSVPGASNEKLFF
few TRBV6-1 CASRVTANYGYTF
. TRBV7-2 CASNDHRGRVTQYF
. TRBV9 CASSGVTDTQYF
. TRBV18 CASSPSGLSPLHF
. TRBV9 CASSDRGHTYTGELFF
few TRBV6-5 CASRTGFEAFF
. TRBV9 CASSFSGAQETQYF
. TRBV11-2 CASSPQINTEAFF
. TRBV27 CASSLTSLQEGYTF
. TRBV9 CASSVTGTSGATQFF
few TRBV18 CASSPGGSNTEAFF
. TRBV2 CASSEFRGRGEAFF
. TRBV6-5 CASSYSDPRDNSPLHF
. TRBV19 CASSMVAGFEKLFF
. TRBV7-2 CASSDRGSAFF
. TRBV6-5 CASSLDRVRTEAFF
once TRBV6-5 CASSYRGQGTAFF
. TRBV5-4 CASSSPGQGPYEQYF
. TRBV29-1 CSVVRGHYEQYF
. TRBV11-3 CASSSGSHTEAFF
. TRBV6-1 CASSAYIGQGDFGETQYF
. TRBV7-9 CASSFEEVYGYTF
. TRBV5-6 CASSFDSSGANVLTF
. TRBV25-1 CASSPPGQSYGYTF
. TRBV6-1 CASSVGGQFF
. TRBV2 CASSESAGRGEAFF
once TRBV5-1 CASSPRGLAGQVSGANVLTF
. TRBV6-5 CASSSAGLYGYTF
. TRBV18 CASSPRGLDGNTIYF